One and the same sample provided the 7 T cell receptor beta chains below, sequenced in a study of control samples from healthy donors and cancer patients. The table came from immunoSEQ multiplex PCR; TCRdb's copy has only in-frame clones and leaves some out. Counted here are fewer than 120,000 clones, roughly 90% occurring once; the ten biggest clones make up approximately 3.7%. Sequenced material: PBMCs. Receptor source: a woman aged 55-70 years with lung cancer.

This chain joins TRBV5-4 and TRBJ2-5; TRBD1 agrees at 8 bases. V lost 3 bases, J lost 9 bases, and 13 bases stayed unmatched. CDR3 size: 15 residues. Per the germline V gene, CDR1 is SGHNT and CDR2 is YYREEE (reference sequence). DNA for the CDR3: TGTGCCAGCAGCTGGACGACGGGGACAGGTAGCGCCCAGTACTTC. Encoded protein: CASSWTTGTGSAQYF.

The genes are TRBV24-1 and TRBJ2-3; 10 bases map to TRBD1. The CDR3 loop spans 16 amino acids. The germline V gene encodes CDR1 KGHDR and CDR2 SFDVKD. V lost 3 bases to trimming and J lost 2 bases; unmatched junction nucleotides: 4. The CDR3 DNA is TGTGCCACCAGTGATGCGACAGGGGGCCCCACAGATACGCAGTATTTT. Protein: CATSDATGGPTDTQYF.

CDR3 residues: CASSQGLAPYTQYF. The CDR3 DNA sequence: TGTGCCAGCAGCCAAGGACTAGCGCCGTATACGCAGTATTTT. The chain links TRBV7-9 to TRBJ2-3; 9 bases line up with TRBD2. This CDR3 is built from 14 residues. Germline lookup yields CDR1 SEHNR and CDR2 FQNEAQ (reference sequence). J was trimmed by 7 bases and V by 5 bases; bases with no gene match: 7.

This clone was counted a few times. The chain links TRBV5-1 to TRBJ2-2, with D perhaps being TRBD1 or TRBD2 (5 bases each). Germline lookup yields CDR1 SGHRS and CDR2 YFSETQ. Trimming took 0 bases from V and 10 from J, leaving 13 bases between them. The CDR3 totals 14 residues. CDR3 region: CASSLGTTGTELFF. CDR3 nucleotides: TGCGCCAGCAGCTTGGGGACAACGGGGACGGAGCTGTTTTTT.

The V and J genes are TRBV7-3 and TRBJ2-1; D tentatively fits TRBD1 or TRBD2 (5 bases each). Germline CDR1 SGHTA, CDR2 FQGTGA. The CDR3 totals 13 residues. V lost 5 bases, J lost 9 bases, and 14 bases lay in between. CDR3 sequence: CASSPTGGGEQFF. The CDR3 DNA is TGTGCCAGCAGCCCCACAGGTGGAGGTGAGCAGTTCTTC.

This chain joins TRBV29-1 and TRBJ2-7; 9 nucleotides align to TRBD1. The CDR3 runs to 14 residues. From germline, CDR1 is SQVTM and CDR2 ANQGSEA. The V gene end was trimmed by 4 bases and the J gene end by 7 bases; junction bases not matched to a gene: 11. CDR3: CSVALSGQGKEQYF. CDR3 in DNA: TGCAGCGTTGCCCTCTCGGGACAGGGTAAGGAGCAGTACTTC.

The V gene is TRBV19, the J gene TRBJ1-1; TRBD1 might be the D (5 bases). Germline CDR1 is LNHDA and CDR2 is SQIVND (reference sequence). The CDR3 is 14 amino acids. V shed 0 bases and J shed 1 base, with 6 bases lying between them. DNA of the CDR3: TGTGCCAGTAGTATAGAGAGGGGGAACACTGAAGCTTTCTTT. Translation gives CASSIERGNTEAFF.